This TCR beta chain is from a study of early T cells in non-severe SARS-CoV-2 infection. At least ten counts were recorded for this clonotype. Its antigen is unidentified. TCRdb processed the 5' RACE reads anew with MiXCR; each CDR3 protein has one entry. The sample has 100,000 or so distinct CDR3 sequences, less than 15% seen once; the top ten hold 5% to 8%. In germline, CDR1 is MRHNA, CDR2 SNTAGT. The ends lost 4 bases at V and 4 bases at J; junction bases unmatched: 0. This CDR3 has 14 residues. General study results and limits: Sequences matched to VDJdb favored anti-spike CD8 responses, while private and CD4 specificities were missed.

The chain recombines TRBV6-4 with TRBJ2-3; 12 positions agree with TRBD2. The receptor was isolated from an adult who was a healthcare worker with PCR-confirmed SARS-CoV-2 infection or an uninfected control (not recorded which). The sequenced material came from whole blood. In DNA form, the CDR3 reads TGTGCCAGCAGTGGACTAGCGGGAGCAGATACGCAGTATTTT. It translates to CASSGLAGADTQYF.